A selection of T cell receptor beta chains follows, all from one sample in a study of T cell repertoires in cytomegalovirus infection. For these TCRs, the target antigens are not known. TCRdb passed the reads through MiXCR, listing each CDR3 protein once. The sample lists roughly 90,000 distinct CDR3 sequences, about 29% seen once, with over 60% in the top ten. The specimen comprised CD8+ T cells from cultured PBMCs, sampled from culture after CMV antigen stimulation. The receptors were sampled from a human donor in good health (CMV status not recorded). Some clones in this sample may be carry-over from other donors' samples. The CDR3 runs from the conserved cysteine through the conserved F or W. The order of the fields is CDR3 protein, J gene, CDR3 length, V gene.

CDR3aa: CASSPWTGGNYDEQFF; j_gene: TRBJ2-1; len: 16; v_gene: TRBV19
CDR3aa: CASSFPGGNYGYTF; j_gene: TRBJ1-2; len: 14; v_gene: TRBV28
CDR3aa: CASSLDEGGQPQHF; j_gene: TRBJ1-5; len: 14; v_gene: TRBV7-6
CDR3aa: CASSVNYEQYF; j_gene: TRBJ2-7; len: 11; v_gene: TRBV12-3/TRBV12-4
CDR3aa: CSAASYNPMNTEAFF; j_gene: TRBJ1-1; len: 15; v_gene: TRBV20-1
CDR3aa: CASSQDGGGDQPQHF; j_gene: TRBJ1-5; len: 15; v_gene: TRBV4-1
CDR3aa: CAIRGESTDTQYF; j_gene: TRBJ2-3; len: 13; v_gene: TRBV10-3
CDR3aa: CSAPHWGTSSYEQYF; j_gene: TRBJ2-7; len: 15; v_gene: TRBV20-1
CDR3aa: CASLMWQSKNIQYF; j_gene: TRBJ2-4; len: 14; v_gene: TRBV2
CDR3aa: CASSDPGNTDTQYF; j_gene: TRBJ2-3; len: 14; v_gene: TRBV25-1
CDR3aa: CASSLGHGKTQYF; j_gene: TRBJ2-5; len: 13; v_gene: TRBV12-3/TRBV12-4
CDR3aa: CASSPAGGSYNEQFF; j_gene: TRBJ2-1; len: 15; v_gene: TRBV19
CDR3aa: CASSYSYSRDRGYEQYF; j_gene: TRBJ2-7; len: 17; v_gene: TRBV27
CDR3aa: CASSPRQIQETQYF; j_gene: TRBJ2-5; len: 14; v_gene: TRBV7-9
CDR3aa: CASSLATYNEQFF; j_gene: TRBJ2-1; len: 13; v_gene: TRBV11-3
CDR3aa: CASSLTTTSPFSPNNEQFF; j_gene: TRBJ2-1; len: 19; v_gene: TRBV11-3
CDR3aa: CASSTGGGDTQYF; j_gene: TRBJ2-3; len: 13; v_gene: TRBV7-8
CDR3aa: CASSYSHTGETQYF; j_gene: TRBJ2-5; len: 14; v_gene: TRBV6-5
CDR3aa: CASSQVYDDYEAFF; j_gene: TRBJ1-1; len: 14; v_gene: TRBV4-1
CDR3aa: CASSMGQGVMYEQFF; j_gene: TRBJ2-1; len: 15; v_gene: TRBV19
CDR3aa: CASSIASGGFYNEQFF; j_gene: TRBJ2-1; len: 16; v_gene: TRBV19
CDR3aa: CASSGGRPDTQYF; j_gene: TRBJ2-3; len: 13; v_gene: TRBV9
CDR3aa: CASSPYTDTQYF; j_gene: TRBJ2-3; len: 12; v_gene: TRBV5-8
CDR3aa: CSAEESTIRNEQFF; j_gene: TRBJ2-1; len: 14; v_gene: TRBV29-1
CDR3aa: CASSIETVRDGYTF; j_gene: TRBJ1-2; len: 14; v_gene: TRBV19
CDR3aa: CASRLMNTEAFF; j_gene: TRBJ1-1; len: 12; v_gene: TRBV6-6
CDR3aa: CASSAAPAGAYEQYF; j_gene: TRBJ2-7; len: 15; v_gene: TRBV6-1
CDR3aa: CASSFGEDSRNTEAFF; j_gene: TRBJ1-1; len: 16; v_gene: TRBV7-9
CDR3aa: CASTHSTVADTQYF; j_gene: TRBJ2-3; len: 14; v_gene: TRBV6-1
CDR3aa: CSAQPTGTLYGYTF; j_gene: TRBJ1-2; len: 14; v_gene: TRBV20-1
CDR3aa: CASSLWSDTYGYTF; j_gene: TRBJ1-2; len: 14; v_gene: TRBV5-6
CDR3aa: CASSLDGRMSGGYTF; j_gene: TRBJ1-2; len: 15; v_gene: TRBV7-2
CDR3aa: CASSFRWTENTEAFF; j_gene: TRBJ1-1; len: 15; v_gene: TRBV27
CDR3aa: CASNAGVQDEQYF; j_gene: TRBJ2-7; len: 13; v_gene: TRBV2
CDR3aa: CASSLGVVNTEAFF; j_gene: TRBJ1-1; len: 14; v_gene: TRBV11-2
CDR3aa: CASMASFYGYTF; j_gene: TRBJ1-2; len: 12; v_gene: TRBV2
CDR3aa: CASSLGGGADTQYF; j_gene: TRBJ2-3; len: 14; v_gene: TRBV19
CDR3aa: CASSPGTGRTYNEQFF; j_gene: TRBJ2-1; len: 16; v_gene: TRBV7-8
CDR3aa: CASSGSTSGGAEQFF; j_gene: TRBJ2-1; len: 15; v_gene: TRBV9
CDR3aa: CASSRQGFGTEAFF; j_gene: TRBJ1-1; len: 14; v_gene: TRBV12-3/TRBV12-4
CDR3aa: CASSIAGTGNEKLFF; j_gene: TRBJ1-4; len: 15; v_gene: TRBV19
CDR3aa: CASRDDRAEAFF; j_gene: TRBJ1-1; len: 12; v_gene: TRBV12-3/TRBV12-4
CDR3aa: CASSDLSSGVSQETQYF; j_gene: TRBJ2-5; len: 17; v_gene: TRBV9
CDR3aa: CAGRQGGTEAFF; j_gene: TRBJ1-1; len: 12; v_gene: TRBV2
CDR3aa: CASSLRDKPSSTDTQYF; j_gene: TRBJ2-3; len: 17; v_gene: TRBV7-2
CDR3aa: CASTPLRTGGGDTQYF; j_gene: TRBJ2-3; len: 16; v_gene: TRBV27